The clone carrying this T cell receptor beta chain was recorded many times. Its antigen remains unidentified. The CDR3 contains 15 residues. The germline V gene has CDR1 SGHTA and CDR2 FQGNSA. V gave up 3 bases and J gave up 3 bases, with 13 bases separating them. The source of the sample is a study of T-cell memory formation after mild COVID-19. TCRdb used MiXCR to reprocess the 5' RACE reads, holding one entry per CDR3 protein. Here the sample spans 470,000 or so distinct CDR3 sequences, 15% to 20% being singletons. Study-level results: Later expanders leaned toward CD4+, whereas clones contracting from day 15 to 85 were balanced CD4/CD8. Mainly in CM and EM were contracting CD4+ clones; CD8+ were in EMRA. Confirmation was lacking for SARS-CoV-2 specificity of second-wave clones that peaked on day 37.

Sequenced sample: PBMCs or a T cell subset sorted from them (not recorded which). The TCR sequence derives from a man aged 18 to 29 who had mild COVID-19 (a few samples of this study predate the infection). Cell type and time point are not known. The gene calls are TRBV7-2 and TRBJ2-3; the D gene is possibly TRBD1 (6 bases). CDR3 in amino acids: CASSFVGAGTDTQYF. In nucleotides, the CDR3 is TGTGCCAGCAGCTTCGTGGGGGCCGGAACAGATACGCAGTATTTT.